These T cell receptor beta chains were read from a single sample in a study of identical twins. TCRdb fed the 5' RACE reads into MiXCR, producing one record per CDR3 protein. Among around 510,000 distinct CDR3 sequences listed, around an eighth were seen once. These data were likewise used in another study, on yellow fever vaccine responses in identical twins.

The source material was CD4+ T cells sorted from blood. All receptors derive from a woman between 18 and 30 years old in good health. Both conserved end residues are part of each CDR3. D genes are given only for firm matches. Only part of the rows carry a size: once, few, many, or a class if the clone is expanded.

j_call v_call d_call clone_size cdr3_nt cdr3_aa
TRBJ2-4 TRBV5-1 - few TGCGCCAGCAGCTTGTTCGGCAGCCGCACACAGCAAAACATTCAGTACTTC CASSLFGSRTQQNIQYF
TRBJ2-7 TRBV5-1 TRBD1 few TGCGCCAGCAGCCCCCGGGACAGGGTTGACGAGCAGTACTTC CASSPRDRVDEQYF
TRBJ2-5 TRBV11-1 TRBD2 few TGTGCCAGCAGCTTACTAGCGGGCCGCGCCGGGGCGACCCAGTACTTC CASSLLAGRAGATQYF
TRBJ2-2 TRBV6-1 - few TGTGCCAGCAGTGAAATATATCGGCGGGTCTCGAACACCGGGGAGCTGTTTTTT CASSEIYRRVSNTGELFF
TRBJ1-1 TRBV7-9 TRBD1 few TGTGCCAGCGACAGGGGCACTGAAGCTTTCTTT CASDRGTEAFF
TRBJ2-7 TRBV5-1 TRBD1 many TGCGCCAGCAGCTTCCGACAGGGGGTTAGCTCCTACGAGCAGTACTTC CASSFRQGVSSYEQYF
TRBJ1-4 TRBV29-1 TRBD1 - TGCAGCGTTGAAGTGGGACAGGAAGGCGAAAAACTGTTTTTT CSVEVGQEGEKLFF
TRBJ2-1 TRBV6-2/TRBV6-3 - - TGTGCCAGCAGTTTACTCCTGGGGGAGCAGTTCTTC CASSLLLGEQFF
TRBJ2-1 TRBV4-2 - - TGTGCCAGCAGCCGCAACGCCGGGATCGAAAGAGGCAATGAGCAGTTCTTC CASSRNAGIERGNEQFF
TRBJ2-7 TRBV6-1 TRBD2 - TGTGCCAGCAGACCGGGAGTAGCGGGAGTTTACGAGCAGTACTTC CASRPGVAGVYEQYF